This T cell receptor (beta chain) was identified during a study of T cells in Graves' hyperthyroidism and ophthalmopathy. Stable disease denoted Graves' hyperthyroidism without ophthalmopathy progression within 18 months. Fresh peripheral blood, approximately 10 ml, yielded the PBMCs. Study-wide findings and caveats: The majority of expanded thyroid clonotypes above 0.001 also appeared in blood.

Notes on this clonotype: Its antigen is still unknown.

Regions amplified from RNA transcripts were the TCR beta CDR3 regions. Initially, a first-round RT-PCR of the TCR CDR3 employed the HTBI primer set. TCRdb reprocessed the multiplex PCR reads via MiXCR and lists one record per CDR3 protein. The data hold over 650,000 distinct CDR3 sequences, with 16% observed a single time. V lost 1 base to trimming and J lost 7 bases, with 17 bases between them. The V gene's germline CDR1 is SGHTS and CDR2 YDEGEE. The CDR3 spans 15 residues. The TCR sequence derives from a young man with Graves' hyperthyroidism. Sequences were obtained from blood. The chain joins TRBV5-8 to TRBJ1-2; no reliable D call. The CDR3 DNA is TGTGCCAGCAGCTTGTGGCCAGGCTCGAGTCGTGGCTACACCTTC. Translation: CASSLWPGSSRGYTF.